This T cell receptor beta chain comes out of a study of regulatory T cells in long-lasting Graves disease. At least ten counts were recorded for this clonotype. Time point reported: persistent/refractory GD, antithyroid drugs over 5 years with positive TRAb. Construction of the TCR library relied on RNA isolated from PBMCs. The authors built TCR beta libraries using iRepertoire HTBI primers and Arm-PCR of CDR3 regions. A single record per CDR3 protein comes from TCRdb applying MiXCR to the multiplex PCR reads. The sample shows approximately 380,000 distinct CDR3 sequences, around 21% of them seen only once. The receptor's source is a female donor with Graves disease. The material sequenced was peripheral blood mononuclear cells (PBMCs), taken when the disease was refractory, from a patient treated with antithyroid drugs.

CDR3 coding DNA: TGTGCCAGCAGCTTAGGACAGGGGGCTGGCACCGGGGAGCTGTTTTTT. It specifies CASSLGQGAGTGELFF. The V call is TRBV7-2, the J call TRBJ2-2; 10 bases fit TRBD1. CDR1 and CDR2 (germline): SGHTA, FQGNSA. V shed 1 base and J 4 bases; nucleotides not matched to a gene: 3. CDR3 length: 16 residues.